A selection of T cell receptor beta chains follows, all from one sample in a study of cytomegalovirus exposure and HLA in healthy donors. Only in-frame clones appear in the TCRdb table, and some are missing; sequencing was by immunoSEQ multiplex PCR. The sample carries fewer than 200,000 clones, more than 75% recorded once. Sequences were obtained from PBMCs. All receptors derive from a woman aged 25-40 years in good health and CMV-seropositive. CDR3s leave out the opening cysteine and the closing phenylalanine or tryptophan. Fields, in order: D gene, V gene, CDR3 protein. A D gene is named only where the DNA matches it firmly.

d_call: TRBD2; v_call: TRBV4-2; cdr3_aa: ASSLAGATDTQY
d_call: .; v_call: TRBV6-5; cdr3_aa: ASSFSGTGREKLF
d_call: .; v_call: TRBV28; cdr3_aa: ASSSGDLAKNIQY
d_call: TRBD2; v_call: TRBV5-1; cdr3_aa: ASSPGLTYNEQF
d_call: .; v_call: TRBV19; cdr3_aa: ASSIGRNQPQH
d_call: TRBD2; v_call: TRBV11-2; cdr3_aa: ASSPNPGTSSYEQY
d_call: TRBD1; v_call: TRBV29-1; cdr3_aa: SVAPDRGAGYT
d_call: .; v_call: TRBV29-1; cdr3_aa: SVRSQYGKY
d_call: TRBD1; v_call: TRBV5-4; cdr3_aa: ASSLIPDRGGSPLH
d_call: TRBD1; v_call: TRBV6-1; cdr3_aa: ASSRDRTYEQY
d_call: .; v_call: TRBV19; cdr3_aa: ASAGQGLETQY
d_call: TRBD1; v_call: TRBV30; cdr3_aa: AWSRDRGGYGYT
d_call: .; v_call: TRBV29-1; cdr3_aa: SVPRRRWGADTQY
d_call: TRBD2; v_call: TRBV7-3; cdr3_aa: ASSLLGGGYNEQF
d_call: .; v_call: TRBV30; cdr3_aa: AWSVLPGVGTQPQH
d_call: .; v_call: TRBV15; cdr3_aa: ATRNGLDGGRYEQY
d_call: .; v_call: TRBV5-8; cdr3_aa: ASSDGREDTQY
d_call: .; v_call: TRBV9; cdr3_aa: ASSPRGTGMDTEAF
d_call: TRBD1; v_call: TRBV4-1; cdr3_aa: ASSLSILPGQRPPGELF
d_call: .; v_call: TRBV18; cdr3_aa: ASSPTDSRNEQF
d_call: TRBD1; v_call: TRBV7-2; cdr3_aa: ASSGYRGGQNIQY
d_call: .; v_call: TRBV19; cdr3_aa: ASSTQTRPYEQY
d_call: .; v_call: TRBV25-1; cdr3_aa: ASSENPKGHREDEQY
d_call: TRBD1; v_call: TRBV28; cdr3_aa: ASSLWGTGALNQPQH
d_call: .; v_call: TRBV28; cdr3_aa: ASSPLRGELF
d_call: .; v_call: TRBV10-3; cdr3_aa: AISETVATDTQY
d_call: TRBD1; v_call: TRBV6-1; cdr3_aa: ASSPQTGYSPLH
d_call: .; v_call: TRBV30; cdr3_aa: AWGTTGETQY
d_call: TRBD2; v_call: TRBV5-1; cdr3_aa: ASSLVLAGGRRNNEQF
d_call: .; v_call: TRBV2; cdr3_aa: ASGELYEQF
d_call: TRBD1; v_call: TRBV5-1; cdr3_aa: ASSLDRAGYNEQF
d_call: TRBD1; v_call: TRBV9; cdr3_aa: ASTRGKGTTTEAF
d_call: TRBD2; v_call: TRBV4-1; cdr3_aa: ASSQTGLAGVGPTDTQY
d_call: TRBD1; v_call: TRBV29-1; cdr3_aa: SVGGTEQGNTIY
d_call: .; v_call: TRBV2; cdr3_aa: ASTRGADPPYNEQF
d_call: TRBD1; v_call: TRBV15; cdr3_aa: ATTTGQGSSNSGNTIY
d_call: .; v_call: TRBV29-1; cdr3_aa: STRDGETQY
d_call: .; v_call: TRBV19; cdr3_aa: ASSMGRQFSNSPLH
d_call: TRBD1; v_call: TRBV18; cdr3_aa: ASSASDRGQTYEQY
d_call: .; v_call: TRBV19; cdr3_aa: ASSNAGIYGYT
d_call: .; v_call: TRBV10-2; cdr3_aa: ASSEGGNTEAF
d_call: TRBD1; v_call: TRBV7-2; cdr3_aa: ASSLARGGGSYGYT
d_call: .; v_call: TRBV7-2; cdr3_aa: ASSPSTENYGYT
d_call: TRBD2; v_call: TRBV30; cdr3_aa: AWSVSHRGGAVEQY